These T cell receptor beta chains were read from a single sample in a study of regulatory T cells in long-lasting Graves disease. TCRdb re-analysed the multiplex PCR reads in MiXCR, keeping a single row per CDR3 protein. Among roughly 320,000 distinct CDR3 sequences listed, approximately 16% were seen once. This same sample was also part of a study on T cells in Graves' hyperthyroidism and ophthalmopathy.

The sample in question was peripheral blood mononuclear cells (PBMCs), obtained at new diagnosis, from a patient treated with antithyroid drugs. The receptors originated from a man in his forties or fifties with Graves disease. Each CDR3 is given with its conserved first and last residue. The order of the fields is D gene, J gene, V gene, clone size, CDR3 protein, CDR3 DNA. A D gene is named only where the DNA matches it firmly. For some rows the clone size is stated as once, few or many, or as a class when expanded; others skip it.

. TRBJ1-6 TRBV6-1 few CASSGYYNSPLHF TGTGCCAGCAGCGGGTACTATAATTCACCCCTCCACTTT
. TRBJ2-5 TRBV5-1 . CASSWQGLFQETQYF TGCGCCAGCAGCTGGCAGGGGCTCTTCCAAGAGACCCAGTACTTC
TRBD1 TRBJ2-3 TRBV2 many CASTRDRGIDTQYF TGTGCCAGCACCCGCGACAGGGGTATAGATACGCAGTATTTT
. TRBJ1-1 TRBV19 many CASNGGHWANDEAFF TGTGCCAGTAATGGGGGTCATTGGGCCAACGATGAAGCTTTCTTT
. TRBJ1-2 TRBV27 . CASSLRPQGNLNYGYTF TGTGCCAGCAGTTTACGCCCACAGGGAAACCTTAACTATGGCTACACCTTC
. TRBJ1-5 TRBV18 many CASSPAASNQPQHF TGTGCCAGCTCACCAGCAGCAAGCAATCAGCCCCAGCATTTT
TRBD1 TRBJ1-4 TRBV2 many CASSLDREGEKLFF TGTGCCAGCAGTCTGGACAGGGAGGGCGAAAAACTGTTTTTT
. TRBJ2-5 TRBV20-1 many CSAIRGSRETQYF TGCAGTGCTATTAGGGGGAGCCGGGAGACCCAGTACTTC
TRBD1 TRBJ1-2 TRBV18 many CASSRLGQGIDGYTF TGTGCCAGCTCACGATTGGGACAGGGTATTGATGGCTACACCTTC
TRBD2 TRBJ2-1 TRBV27 . CASSFPSGGHNEQFF TGTGCCAGCAGTTTCCCTAGCGGGGGGCACAATGAGCAGTTCTTC
TRBD2 TRBJ2-5 TRBV20-1 few CSARNLRGGGETQYF TGCAGTGCTAGAAACCTCCGGGGGGGCGGGGAGACCCAGTACTTC
TRBD2 TRBJ2-1 TRBV5-1 many CASSLGRGVDNEQFF TGCGCCAGCAGCTTGGGTCGGGGGGTCGACAATGAGCAGTTCTTC
. TRBJ2-3 TRBV11-2 many CASSLRRDYTDTQYF TGTGCCAGCAGCTTGCGCCGGGATTACACAGATACGCAGTATTTT
. TRBJ2-3 TRBV12-3/TRBV12-4 many CAWDFPGTDTQYF TGTGCCTGGGACTTCCCGGGCACAGATACGCAGTATTTT
. TRBJ2-3 TRBV11-1 many CASSPDGTLGYF TGTGCCAGCAGCCCAGACGGGACTCTCGGGTATTTT
TRBD2 TRBJ2-3 TRBV5-1 . CASSLNSGGLTDTQYF TGCGCCAGCAGCTTGAACAGCGGGGGGCTAACAGATACGCAGTATTTT
. TRBJ2-5 TRBV24-1 many CATSDLHTAQETQYF TGTGCCACCAGTGATTTGCATACAGCCCAAGAGACCCAGTACTTC
. TRBJ2-7 TRBV4-2 . CASSQDGSGDSSYEQYF TGTGCCAGCAGCCAAGATGGGAGCGGGGACAGCTCCTACGAGCAGTACTTC
. TRBJ2-3 TRBV5-1 many CASSLVGTDADTQYF TGCGCCAGCAGCTTGGTAGGGACGGACGCAGATACGCAGTATTTT
. TRBJ2-3 TRBV30 many CAWSGQVGGDTQYF TGTGCCTGGAGTGGGCAGGTAGGAGGAGATACGCAGTATTTT
. TRBJ1-5 TRBV6-2/TRBV6-3 many CASKSGTPQSSPQHF TGTGCCAGCAAAAGTGGTACTCCTCAGAGCTCGCCCCAGCATTTT
. TRBJ1-4 TRBV14 . CASSQGKFGEKLFF TGTGCCAGCAGCCAAGGGAAATTTGGGGAAAAACTGTTTTTT
TRBD1 TRBJ1-5 TRBV2 many CASSEETGYQPQHF TGTGCCAGCAGTGAAGAGACAGGGTACCAGCCCCAGCATTTT
. TRBJ2-7 TRBV2 . CASSVGSSSLYEQYF TGTGCCAGCAGCGTAGGCAGTTCATCTCTATACGAGCAGTACTTC
. TRBJ2-3 TRBV4-2 many CASSQDWLQSTDTQYF TGTGCCAGCAGCCAAGATTGGTTACAAAGCACAGATACGCAGTATTTT
. TRBJ2-7 TRBV6-2/TRBV6-3 . CASSYSADTSYEQYF TGTGCCAGCAGTTACTCGGCGGACACCTCCTACGAGCAGTACTTC
TRBD1 TRBJ2-7 TRBV28 many CASSSSLEGQGARFF TGTGCCAGCAGTTCGAGCTTGGAGGGACAGGGGGCGCGATTCTTC
. TRBJ2-1 TRBV30 . CACCGYNEQFF TGTGCCTGCTGCGGCTACAATGAGCAGTTCTTC
. TRBJ1-3 TRBV4-1 . CASSQGTGGTSGNTIYF TGCGCCAGCAGCCAAGGTACGGGCGGGACCTCTGGAAACACCATATATTTT
TRBD2 TRBJ2-3 TRBV12-3/TRBV12-4 many CASSKGTSQDTQYF TGTGCCAGCAGTAAAGGGACTAGCCAAGATACGCAGTATTTT
. TRBJ1-5 TRBV12-3/TRBV12-4 many CASTFRRESNQPQHF TGTGCCAGCACCTTCCGACGGGAAAGCAATCAGCCCCAGCATTTT
. TRBJ2-7 TRBV27 . CASSSLLLPYEQYF TGTGCCAGCAGTTCCCTCTTACTACCCTACGAGCAGTACTTC
. TRBJ1-1 TRBV19 many CASSINRLNTEAFF TGTGCCAGTAGTATAAACAGGCTGAACACTGAAGCTTTCTTT
TRBD2 TRBJ2-5 TRBV19 few CASRKQGTSGGRLETQYF TGTGCCAGTAGGAAACAGGGGACTAGCGGGGGGCGCCTGGAGACCCAGTACTTC
TRBD1 TRBJ1-1 TRBV2 . CASSKGVRGQADTEAFF TGTGCCAGCAGTAAAGGGGTCAGGGGGCAAGCGGACACTGAAGCTTTCTTT
TRBD1 TRBJ1-2 TRBV5-1 . CASSLFQGAQGYTF TGCGCCAGCAGCTTATTCCAGGGGGCGCAAGGCTACACCTTC
. TRBJ2-7 TRBV5-6 many CASTGHFSYEQYF TGTGCCAGCACGGGACATTTCTCCTACGAGCAGTACTTC
. TRBJ2-7 TRBV7-9 many CASSLGSSTYEQYF TGTGCCAGCAGCTTAGGGAGCTCGACCTACGAGCAGTACTTC
TRBD2 TRBJ2-1 TRBV27 many CASRVYFSGGADNEQFF TGTGCCAGCAGAGTTTACTTCAGCGGGGGGGCGGACAATGAGCAGTTCTTC
. TRBJ1-1 TRBV5-1 many CASRRTETEAFF TGCGCCAGCCGCCGGACGGAGACTGAAGCTTTCTTT
. TRBJ2-7 TRBV27 many CASSLSSSGTYEQYF TGTGCCAGCAGTTTATCGTCCAGCGGAACCTACGAGCAGTACTTC
. TRBJ2-5 TRBV9 . CASSVDPRSETQYF TGTGCCAGCAGCGTAGATCCCCGAAGCGAGACCCAGTACTTC
. TRBJ1-5 TRBV25-1 many CASSEYLSQRGYQPQHF TGTGCCAGCAGTGAATATTTAAGTCAAAGGGGCTATCAGCCCCAGCATTTT
. TRBJ2-5 TRBV6-2/TRBV6-3 many CASSEEVGETQYF TGTGCCAGCAGTGAAGAGGTCGGGGAGACCCAGTACTTC
TRBD1 TRBJ2-5 TRBV5-1 few CASSRTGGQQETQYF TGCGCCAGCAGCCGGACAGGGGGCCAACAAGAGACCCAGTACTTC